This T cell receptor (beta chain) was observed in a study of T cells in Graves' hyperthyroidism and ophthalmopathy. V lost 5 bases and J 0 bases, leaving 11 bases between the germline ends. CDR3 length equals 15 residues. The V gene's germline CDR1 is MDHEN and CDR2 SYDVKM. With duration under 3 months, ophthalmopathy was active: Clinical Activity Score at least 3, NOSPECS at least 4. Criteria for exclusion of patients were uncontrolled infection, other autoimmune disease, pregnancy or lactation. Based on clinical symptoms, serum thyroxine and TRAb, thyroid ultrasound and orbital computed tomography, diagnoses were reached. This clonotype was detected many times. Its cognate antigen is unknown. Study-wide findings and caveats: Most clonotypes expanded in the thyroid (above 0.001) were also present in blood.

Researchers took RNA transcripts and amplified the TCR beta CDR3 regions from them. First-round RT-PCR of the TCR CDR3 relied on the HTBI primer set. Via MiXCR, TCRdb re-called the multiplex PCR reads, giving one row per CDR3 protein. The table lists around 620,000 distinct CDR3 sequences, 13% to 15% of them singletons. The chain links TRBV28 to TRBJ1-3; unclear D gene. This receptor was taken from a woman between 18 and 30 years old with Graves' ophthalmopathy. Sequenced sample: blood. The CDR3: CASSPPWVSGNTIYF. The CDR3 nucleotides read TGTGCCAGCAGTCCGCCTTGGGTCTCTGGAAACACCATATATTTT.